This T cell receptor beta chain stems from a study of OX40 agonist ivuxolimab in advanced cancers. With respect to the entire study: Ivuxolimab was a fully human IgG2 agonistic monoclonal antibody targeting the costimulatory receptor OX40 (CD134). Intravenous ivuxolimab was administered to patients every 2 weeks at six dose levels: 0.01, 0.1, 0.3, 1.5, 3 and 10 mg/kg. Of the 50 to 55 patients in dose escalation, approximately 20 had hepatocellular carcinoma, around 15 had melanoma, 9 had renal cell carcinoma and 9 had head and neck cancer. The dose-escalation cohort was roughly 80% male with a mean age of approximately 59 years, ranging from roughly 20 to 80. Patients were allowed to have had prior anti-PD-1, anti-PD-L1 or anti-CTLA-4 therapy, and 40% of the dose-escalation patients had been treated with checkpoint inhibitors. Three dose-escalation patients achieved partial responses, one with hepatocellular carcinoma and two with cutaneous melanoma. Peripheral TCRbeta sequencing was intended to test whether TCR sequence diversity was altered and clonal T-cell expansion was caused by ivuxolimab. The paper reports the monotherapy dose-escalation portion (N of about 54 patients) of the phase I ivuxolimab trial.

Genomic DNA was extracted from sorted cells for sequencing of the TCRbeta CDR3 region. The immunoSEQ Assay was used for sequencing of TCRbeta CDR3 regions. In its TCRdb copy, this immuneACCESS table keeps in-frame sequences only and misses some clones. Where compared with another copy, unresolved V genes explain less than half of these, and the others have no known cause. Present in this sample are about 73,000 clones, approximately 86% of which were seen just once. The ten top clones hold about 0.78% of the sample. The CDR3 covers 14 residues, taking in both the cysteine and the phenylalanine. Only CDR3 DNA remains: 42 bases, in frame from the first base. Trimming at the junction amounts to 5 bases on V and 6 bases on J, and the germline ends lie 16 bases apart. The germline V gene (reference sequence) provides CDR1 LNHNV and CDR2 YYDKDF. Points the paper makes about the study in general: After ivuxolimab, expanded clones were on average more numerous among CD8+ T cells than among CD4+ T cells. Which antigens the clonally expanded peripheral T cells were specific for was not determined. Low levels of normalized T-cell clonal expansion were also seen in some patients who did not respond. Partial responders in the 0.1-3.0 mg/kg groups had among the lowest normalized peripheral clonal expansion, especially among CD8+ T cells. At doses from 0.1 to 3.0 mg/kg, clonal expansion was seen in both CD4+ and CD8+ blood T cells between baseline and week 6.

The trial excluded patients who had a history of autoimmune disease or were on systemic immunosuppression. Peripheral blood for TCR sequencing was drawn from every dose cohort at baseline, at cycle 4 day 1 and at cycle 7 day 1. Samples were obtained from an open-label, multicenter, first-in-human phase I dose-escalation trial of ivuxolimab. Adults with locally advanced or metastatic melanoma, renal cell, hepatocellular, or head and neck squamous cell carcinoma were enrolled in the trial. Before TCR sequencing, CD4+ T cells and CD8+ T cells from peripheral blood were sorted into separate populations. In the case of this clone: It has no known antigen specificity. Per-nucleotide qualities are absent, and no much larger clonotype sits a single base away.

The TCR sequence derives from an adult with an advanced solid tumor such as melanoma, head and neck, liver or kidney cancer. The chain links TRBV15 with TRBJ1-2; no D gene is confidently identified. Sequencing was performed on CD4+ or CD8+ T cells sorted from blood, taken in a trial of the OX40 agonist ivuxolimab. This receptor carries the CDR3 CATSLGQSWDGYTF. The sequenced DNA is TGTGCCACCAGCTTAGGGCAGTCATGGGATGGCTACACCTTC.